This T cell receptor (beta chain) was sequenced for a study of shared clonotypes between healthy human individuals. Comments on this clone: Its matching antigen is unknown.

Genomic DNA of every subset was divided equally among multiple immunoSEQ plates. Libraries were prepared by immunoSEQ multiplex PCR; TCRdb keeps only in-frame clonotypes and omits some of them. The repertoire holds about 380,000 clones, with 90% to 98% as singletons. V dropped 4 bases and J dropped 5 bases, with 9 bases sitting between them. The germline V gene has CDR1 GTSNPN and CDR2 SVGIG (reference sequence). CDR3 length: 11 residues. Study-level points and caveats: In a handful of donors, approximately 5% of naive CD4 clonotypes appeared in common. Estimated richness values were generally larger in naive subsets than in memory subsets. Large sequencing depth failed to make sorted-subset sequencing complete, rarefaction showed.

This TCR was sampled from a man aged 25 to 40 in good health. Sequencing was done on a sample of memory CD8+ T cells sorted from blood. Subset denoted: CD45RO+ cells pooled with CCR7-negative TemRA cells. The chain couples TRBV30 to TRBJ2-7, with D possibly matching TRBD1 (5 bases). The CDR3 DNA is TGTGCCTGGACTCAAGGGGACGAGCAGTACTTC. It codes for CAWTQGDEQYF.